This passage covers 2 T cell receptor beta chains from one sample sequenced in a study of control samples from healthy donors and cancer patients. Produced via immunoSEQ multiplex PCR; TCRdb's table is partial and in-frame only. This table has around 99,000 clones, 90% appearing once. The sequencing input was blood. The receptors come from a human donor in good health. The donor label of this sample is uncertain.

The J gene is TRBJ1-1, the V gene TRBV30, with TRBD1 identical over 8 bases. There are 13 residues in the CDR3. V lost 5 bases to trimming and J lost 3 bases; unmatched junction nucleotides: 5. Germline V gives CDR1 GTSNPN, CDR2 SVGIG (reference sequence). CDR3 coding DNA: TGTGCCTGGGGCAGGGGGCACGACACTGAAGCTTTCTTT. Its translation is CAWGRGHDTEAFF.

The CDR3 nucleotides read TGTGCCAGCAGCTATCTTGCGGGGGCCGGTACAGATACGCAGTATTTT. Protein sequence: CASSYLAGAGTDTQYF. The chain joins TRBV14 to TRBJ2-3; TRBD2 is a possible D gene (7 bases). The germline V gene has CDR1 SGHDN and CDR2 FVKESK. V was shortened by 5 bases and J by 3 bases, with 18 bases between the two germline ends. The CDR3 runs 16 residues.